These 21 T cell receptor beta chains came from one sample sequenced in a study of cytomegalovirus exposure and HLA in healthy donors. 60 Vbeta and 13 Jbeta primers were used in PCR. Some clones are missing from TCRdb's copy, which holds only in-frame ones; the method was immunoSEQ multiplex PCR. The sample includes 170,000 or so clones, roughly 80% of them seen just once. The material sequenced was PBMCs. All receptors come from a woman in her thirties or forties in good health and CMV-seronegative.

The CDR3 DNA is TGCGCCAGCAGATCCGTGGTTACTAGCACAGATACGCAGTATTTT. Amino acid sequence: CASRSVVTSTDTQYF. This chain joins TRBV5-1 and TRBJ2-3; D unresolved. The CDR3 is 15 residues long. V lost 5 bases to trimming and J lost 0 bases, with 13 bases between them. Germline V gene sequence: CDR1 SGHRS, CDR2 YFSETQ. The variable domain in full, with the rest retrieved from reference TRBV5-1 and TRBJ2-3, is KAGVTQTPRYLIKTRGQQVTLSCSPISGHRSVSWYQQTPGQGLQFLFEYFSETQRNKGNFPGRFSGRQFSNSRSEMNVSTLELGDSALYLCASRSVVTSTDTQYFGPGTRLTVL.

This clone was counted between two and nine times. The CDR3 reads CASSFAGGFRETQYF. The CDR3 region has the DNA TGTGCCAGCAGTTTTGCAGGGGGGTTCCGAGAGACCCAGTACTTC. This chain links TRBV6-5 with TRBJ2-5; D may be TRBD1 (7 bases). This CDR3 comprises 15 residues. V was clipped by 4 bases and J by 4 bases, with 16 bases between them. The germline gives CDR1 MNHEY, CDR2 SVGAGI.

The chain combines TRBV4-1 with TRBJ1-2, with D tentatively TRBD1 (5 bases). The CDR3 is 16 amino acids. From germline, CDR1 is MGHRA and CDR2 YSYEKL. The V end lost 1 base, the J end lost 2 bases, and 14 bases lay between the germline ends. CDR3 bases: TGCGCCAGCAGCCAAGGGGGGGGAGGCGGAAACTATGGCTACACCTTC. Protein: CASSQGGGGGNYGYTF.

The gene calls are TRBV5-1 and TRBJ2-7; D gene ambiguous. Trimming pared 0 bases from V and 6 bases from J, leaving 10 bases between. From germline, CDR1 is SGHRS and CDR2 YFSETQ. CDR3 length equals 13 residues. CDR3 loop: CASSLELPSEQYF. The DNA of the CDR3 is TGCGCCAGCAGCTTGGAACTCCCGAGCGAGCAGTACTTC.

Here the CDR3 DNA reads TGTGCCAGTAGTATAGATCTTAGGTCAGGGGAGGGGTATGAGCAGTTCTTC. This codes for CASSIDLRSGEGYEQFF. The chain recombines TRBV19 with TRBJ2-1; D may be TRBD2 (7 bases). The V end lost 0 bases, the J end lost 8 bases, and 20 bases lay between the germline ends. The CDR3 is made up of 17 amino acids. CDR1 and CDR2 from the germline V gene are LNHDA and SQIVND (reference sequence). Supplemented by reference TRBV19 and TRBJ2-1, the full variable domain reads DGGITQSPKYLFRKEGQNVTLSCEQNLNHDAMYWYRQDPGQGLRLIYYSQIVNDFQKGDIAEGYSVSREKKESFPLTVTSAQKNPTAFYLCASSIDLRSGEGYEQFFGPGTRLTVL.

The rearrangement joins TRBV5-1 to TRBJ2-7; TRBD1 agrees at 7 bases. Germline V gene sequence: CDR1 SGHRS, CDR2 YFSETQ. The CDR3 sequence is 13 residues long. With 5 bases clipped from V and 6 bases from J, the junction kept 8 bases outside the gene matches. CDR3 protein: CASRSDRASEQYF. The CDR3 DNA reads TGCGCCAGCAGATCCGACAGGGCCAGCGAGCAGTACTTC.

This chain links TRBV11-2 with TRBJ1-2, with 8 bases identical to TRBD1. Germline V gene data show CDR1 as SGHAT and CDR2 as FQNNGV. The CDR3 extends over 18 amino acids. V gave up 7 bases and J gave up 2 bases; unmatched junction bases: 18. The CDR3 region has the DNA TGTGCCAGCACCCAACCGGGGTACGGGACAGGAGAAAACTATGGCTACACCTTC. Encoded protein: CASTQPGYGTGENYGYTF. Full variable domain (outside the CDR3, taken from reference TRBV11-2 and TRBJ1-2): EAGVAQSPRYKIIEKRQSVAFWCNPISGHATLYWYQQILGQGPKLLIQFQNNGVVDDSQLPKDRFSAERLKGVDSTLKIQPAKLEDSAVYLCASTQPGYGTGENYGYTFGSGTRLTVV.

The chain combines TRBV12-5 with TRBJ2-7; D uncertain. The CDR3 has 13 amino acids. Trimming took 1 base from V and 2 from J, leaving 6 bases between them. From germline, CDR1 is LGHNT and CDR2 FRNRAP. This CDR3 is CASGLGLAYEQYF. Here the CDR3 DNA reads TGTGCTAGTGGTTTGGGACTCGCCTACGAGCAGTACTTC.

V and J are TRBV14 and TRBJ2-7; 7 nucleotides line up with TRBD1. The V and J ends lost 4 bases and 10 bases, in that order; junction bases with no gene match: 10. Germline lookup yields CDR1 SGHDN and CDR2 FVKESK. The CDR3 loop spans 13 amino acids. CDR3 in amino acids: CASSRGTVMLQYF. The CDR3 DNA is TGTGCCAGCAGCCGAGGGACAGTCATGTTACAGTACTTC.

J is TRBJ2-3 and V is TRBV15; D uncertain. Germline CDR1 LNHNV, CDR2 YYDKDF (reference sequence). Deletions cut 0 bases from V and 1 base from J, with 11 bases between. This CDR3 is built from 16 residues. The DNA of the CDR3 is TGTGCCACCAGCAGAGAAGCTAGGTGGGGCACAGATACGCAGTATTTT. It encodes CATSREARWGTDTQYF.

In its sample, this clone was seen once. The chain recombines TRBV6-1 with TRBJ1-2; D remains unclear. The CDR3 runs 16 residues. V was clipped by 3 bases and J by 5 bases, with 19 bases between them. Per germline, CDR1 MNHNS and CDR2 SASEGT. CDR3 sequence: CASSDTEIRSRYGYTF. In DNA form, the CDR3 reads TGTGCCAGCAGTGATACGGAGATAAGATCGCGATATGGCTACACCTTC.

The chain combines TRBV9 with TRBJ2-5; D may be TRBD1 (6 bases). Gene TRBJ2-7 matches the end of the DNA better, so the J call may be wrong. From germline, CDR1 is SGDLS and CDR2 YYNGEE. CDR3 length: 12 amino acids. CDR3 protein: CASSVGGGEQYF. DNA for the CDR3: TGTGCCAGCAGCGTAGGAGGGGGCGAGCAGTACTTC.

The chain combines TRBV18 with TRBJ1-5; D call uncertain. The CDR3 runs to 16 residues. V shed 3 bases and J shed 0 bases, with 12 bases lying between them. Germline values: CDR1 KGHSH, CDR2 LQKENI. CDR3 region: CASSPDRGNSNQPQHF. CDR3 in DNA: TGTGCCAGCTCACCCGACCGAGGCAATAGCAATCAGCCCCAGCATTTT.

The chain recombines TRBV5-6 with TRBJ1-2, with TRBD1 as a possible D gene (6 bases). Germline loops: CDR1 SGHDT, CDR2 YYEEEE. This CDR3 is 14 amino acids long. V lost 4 bases and J 1 base, leaving 11 bases between the germline ends. This chain's CDR3 is CASSQGHNNYGYTF. CDR3 bases: TGTGCCAGCAGCCAGGGACACAATAACTATGGCTACACCTTC. Variable domain in full (rest from reference TRBV5-6 and TRBJ1-2): DAGVTQSPTHLIKTRGQQVTLRCSPKSGHDTVSWYQQALGQGPQFIFQYYEEEERQRGNFPDRFSGHQFPNYSSELNVNALLLGDSALYLCASSQGHNNYGYTFGSGTRLTVV.

The J gene is TRBJ2-1, the V gene TRBV2; possibly TRBD1 for D (6 bases). The germline V gene encodes CDR1 SNHLY and CDR2 FYNNEI. The CDR3 extends over 13 amino acids. V was cut by 10 bases and J by 5 bases, with 15 bases left in between. For the CDR3, the DNA is TGTGCCACCATCCGGGACACCCACAATGAGCAGTTCTTC. It translates to CATIRDTHNEQFF.

J is TRBJ2-5 and V is TRBV5-1; the match to TRBD2 covers 9 bases. The CDR3 contains 15 residues. J lost 4 bases, V lost 3 bases, and 7 bases had no gene match. The germline V gene encodes CDR1 SGHRS and CDR2 YFSETQ. This CDR3 is CASSWIAGVGETQYF. The CDR3 DNA is TGCGCCAGCAGCTGGATAGCGGGGGTCGGAGAGACCCAGTACTTC.

This clone was seen once. This sequence joins TRBV6-1 and TRBJ2-7; 9 bases fit TRBD1. CDR1 MNHNS and CDR2 SASEGT come from the germline V gene. This CDR3 has 16 residues. After removal of 3 bases from V and 4 bases from J, the junction contained 10 bases not matched to a gene. The CDR3 DNA follows: TGTGCCAGCAGTGAGCCCCTCGGGACAGGGAATTACGAGCAGTACTTC. Its translation: CASSEPLGTGNYEQYF.

This sequence joins TRBV29-1 and TRBJ1-5, with no clear D. Germline V gene sequence: CDR1 SQVTM, CDR2 ANQGSEA. CDR3 length: 13 amino acids. V was pared by 4 bases and J by 10 bases, with 17 bases between. The CDR3 nucleotides are TGCAGCGTTGCTGCGGCCGGTCCTAAACCCCAGCATTTT. Translation: CSVAAAGPKPQHF.

This chain uses TRBV6-4 with TRBJ2-3; a weak D match, TRBD2 (5 bases). V dropped 6 bases and J dropped 1 base, with 11 bases sitting between them. Germline values: CDR1 MRHNA, CDR2 SNTAGT. This CDR3 spans 14 amino acids. In nucleotides, the CDR3 is TGTGCCAGCAGGGCTACACTAGGCACAGATACGCAGTATTTT. Translation gives CASRATLGTDTQYF.

This clone was picked up one time. The chain recombines TRBV23-1 with TRBJ2-7, with D tentatively TRBD1 (5 bases). TRBV23-1 is annotated as an ORF whose role is uncertain. CDR3 length equals 17 residues. V was clipped by 3 bases and J by 0 bases, with 18 bases between them. CDR3 amino acids: CASSQAHLNRCSYEQYF. The CDR3 DNA follows: TGCGCCAGCAGTCAGGCCCACCTAAACAGGTGCTCCTACGAGCAGTACTTC.

The chain has TRBV4-1 and TRBJ1-4; D gene uncertain. Trimming removed 0 bases from V and 7 bases from J, with 27 bases in between. Germline assignment: CDR1 MGHRA and CDR2 YSYEKL. This CDR3 is 20 amino acids long. The CDR3 sequence is CASSQEPKGGGLPRPEKLFF. The CDR3 DNA is TGCGCCAGCAGCCAAGAGCCGAAAGGTGGAGGGTTGCCCCGACCTGAAAAACTGTTTTTT.